What follows is one T cell receptor beta chain and its context. This entry comes from a study of cytomegalovirus exposure and HLA in healthy donors. The PCR used 60 Vbeta and 13 Jbeta primers. The protocol was immunoSEQ multiplex PCR, while the TCRdb copy is restricted to in-frame clones and leaves out a portion. The sample contains over 140,000 clones, approximately 82% of which appear only once. Specimen: PBMCs. This TCR derives from a man between 25 and 39 years old in good health and CMV-seropositive.

The DNA for the CDR3 is TGTGCCAGCAGCCCCCGAGGGGGGGGGACAAGCACAGATACGCAGTATTTT. Translated: CASSPRGGGTSTDTQYF. The V gene is TRBV7-9, the J gene TRBJ2-3, with D possibly matching TRBD2 (7 bases). The germline CDR1 and CDR2 sequences are SEHNR and FQNEAQ (reference sequence). The V and J ends lost 5 bases and 0 bases respectively, with 18 bases between them. There are 17 residues in the CDR3.